The T cell receptor (beta chain) described here comes from a study of blood T cell repertoires in COVID-19. The wider study: Sources were T cells, B-cell-depleted T cells, or PBMCs; the material itself was cDNA or gDNA.

Clones were read by immunoSEQ multiplex PCR, and TCRdb kept only the in-frame ones, dropping some. The sample carries around 290,000 clones, approximately 93% recorded once. Germline V lookup: CDR1 SNHLY, CDR2 FYNNEI. The length of the CDR3 is 12 residues. Deletions cut 7 bases from V and 9 bases from J, with 13 bases between. Sequencing used peripheral blood. The source is a woman aged 25 to 39 with COVID-19, enrolled during active disease. The V gene is TRBV2, the J gene TRBJ1-5; possibly TRBD1 for D (5 bases). The CDR3 DNA is TGTGCCAGCACCCAAGGGGAAGGGCCCCAGCATTTT. Translation gives CASTQGEGPQHF.